A selection of T cell receptor beta chains follows, all from one sample in a study of shared clonotypes between healthy human individuals. Measured with immunoSEQ multiplex PCR; TCRdb has only the in-frame clones, and not every one. The sample consists of some 510,000 clones, 79% of them appearing once. The sample taken for sequencing was PBMCs. The source of these receptors is a woman aged 40-49 years in good health. Some clones in this sample may be carry-over from other donors' samples. Each CDR3 is given with its conserved first and last residue. The D gene is left open where the match is weak. Not all rows give a size; the values are once, few, many and, for expanded clones, a class.

length | D | size | J | V | CDR3 | DNA
14 | TRBD1 | NA | TRBJ1-1 | TRBV9 | CASSVTGVNTEAFF | TGTGCCAGCAGCGTTACAGGGGTGAACACTGAAGCTTTCTTT
13 | TRBD1 | many | TRBJ1-1 | TRBV2 | CASTSSRGTEAFF | TGTGCCAGCACCTCGAGCAGGGGGACCGAAGCTTTCTTT
17 | NA | NA | TRBJ2-5 | TRBV28 | CASSFGSAGIQQETQYF | TGTGCCAGCAGTTTCGGTTCGGCAGGGATTCAGCAAGAGACCCAGTACTTC
15 | TRBD2 | once | TRBJ2-5 | TRBV7-2 | CASSPGTSGSETQYF | TGTGCCAGCAGCCCAGGGACTAGCGGGTCCGAGACCCAGTACTTC
12 | NA | once | TRBJ2-5 | TRBV29-1 | CSVLTARWEQYF | TGCAGCGTACTGACAGCCCGTTGGGAGCAGTACTTC
15 | NA | NA | TRBJ1-1 | TRBV5-3 | CASSSVRDMNTEAFF | TGTGCCAGCAGCTCGGTTAGGGACATGAACACTGAAGCTTTCTTT
14 | TRBD1 | NA | TRBJ1-1 | TRBV27 | CASGMDRRMTEAFF | TGTGCCAGCGGGATGGACAGGAGAATGACTGAAGCTTTCTTT
12 | NA | few | TRBJ1-1 | TRBV29-1 | CSVPTQNTEAFF | TGCAGCGTTCCAACTCAGAACACTGAAGCTTTCTTT
17 | TRBD2 | NA | TRBJ2-1 | TRBV4-2 | CASSQVSAGVYTNEQFF | TGTGCCAGCAGCCAAGTATCCGCGGGAGTTTACACCAATGAGCAGTTCTTC
14 | NA | few | TRBJ2-6 | TRBV5-1 | CASSLDPGANVLTF | TGCGCCAGCAGCTTGGACCCTGGGGCCAACGTCCTGACTTTC
15 | NA | NA | TRBJ2-7 | TRBV27 | CASSLGRQSSYEQYF | TGTGCCAGCAGTCTGGGACGGCAGAGCTCCTACGAGCAGTACTTC
11 | NA | few | TRBJ2-5 | TRBV19 | CASSIQETQYF | TGTGCCAGTAGTATACAAGAGACCCAGTACTTC
15 | NA | NA | TRBJ2-1 | TRBV5-1 | CASSLVAGSYNEQFF | TGCGCCAGCAGCTTGGTGGCAGGCTCCTACAATGAGCAGTTCTTC
18 | TRBD1 | NA | TRBJ1-3 | TRBV18 | CASSPTGTGVPSGNTIYF | TGTGCCAGCTCACCAACCGGGACAGGGGTTCCCTCTGGAAACACCATATATTTT
13 | NA | NA | TRBJ1-1 | TRBV7-9 | CASAFTKDTEAFF | TGTGCCAGCGCTTTCACAAAGGACACTGAAGCTTTCTTT
16 | TRBD1 | NA | TRBJ1-3 | TRBV7-2 | CASSLEGTGAGNTIYF | TGTGCCAGCAGCTTAGAGGGGACAGGGGCTGGAAACACCATATATTTT
15 | TRBD1 | NA | TRBJ1-1 | TRBV27 | CASSSTGTGVTEAFF | TGTGCCAGCAGTTCAACAGGGACAGGGGTCACTGAAGCTTTCTTT
14 | TRBD1 | NA | TRBJ1-4 | TRBV10-3 | CAIREDRVGEKLFF | TGTGCCATCAGGGAAGACAGGGTTGGCGAAAAACTGTTTTTT
15 | NA | NA | TRBJ1-2 | TRBV25-1 | CASSGRQEGVSGYTF | TGTGCCAGCAGTGGGAGACAGGAGGGAGTGAGTGGCTACACCTTC
17 | TRBD2 | NA | TRBJ2-1 | TRBV27 | CASTKSPLAGIYNEQFF | TGTGCCAGCACCAAAAGCCCCCTAGCGGGGATATACAATGAGCAGTTCTTC
15 | NA | NA | TRBJ2-1 | TRBV10-3 | CAISESRGGVNEQFF | TGTGCCATCAGTGAGTCCCGGGGTGGAGTTAATGAGCAGTTCTTC
14 | NA | NA | TRBJ2-7 | TRBV2 | CASSAGIFPYEQYF | TGTGCCAGCAGTGCAGGTATTTTTCCCTACGAGCAGTACTTC
14 | TRBD1 | NA | TRBJ1-3 | TRBV2 | CASSGQGAGNTIYF | TGTGCCAGCAGTGGACAGGGGGCTGGAAACACCATATATTTT
12 | NA | NA | TRBJ2-5 | TRBV18 | CASSPRQETQYF | TGTGCCAGCTCACCCCGGCAAGAGACCCAGTACTTC